One TCR beta chain is described in this entry. Under the authors' procedure: Amplification with reference gene primers provided the estimates of nucleated cell counts. Libraries were prepared by immunoSEQ multiplex PCR; TCRdb keeps only in-frame clonotypes and omits some of them. For V, J and clone size, that table is used; D and trimming come from the DNA. The data show a few hundred thousand clones, more than 80% seen once. These data come from a study of blood T cell repertoires in COVID-19. Study-level information: PBMCs, B-cell-depleted T cells, or T cells were the source of the cDNA or gDNA that made up the material.

The CDR3 spans 13 residues. V dropped 2 bases and J dropped 11 bases, with 15 bases sitting between them. Two negative PCRs, clearance, or symptom resolution were required of recovered Cohort 3 donors. The TCR was taken from a man aged 18-30 years who had recovered from COVID-19. The rearrangement joins TRBV12-3 or TRBV12-4 to TRBJ1-1, with a possible D match to TRBD1 (5 bases). Sequencing input: PBMCs or T cells enriched from blood (not recorded which). The CDR3 region is CASSLMQGAEAFF. DNA for the CDR3: TGTGCCAGCAGTTTAATGCAGGGCGCGGAGGCTTTCTTT.